This record concerns one TCR beta chain sequence. It lacks a known antigen. There are no base qualities to consult, and no much larger clone falls within one base. TCRbeta CDR3 regions were amplified from genomic DNA using the immunoSEQ Assay, a bias-controlled multiplex PCR. The study's own analysis went as follows. Within the assay, amplification of reference gene primers was used to estimate how many nucleated cells each sample contained. To quantify the absolute abundance of each unique TCRbeta CDR3 rearrangement, sequence reads were collapsed and filtered. Productive Simpson clonality was computed per sample as the square root of Simpson's diversity index over productive rearrangements. Entries here come from immuneACCESS through TCRdb and include only in-frame sequences with V and J called. Some clones fail to appear in such tables; in the studies checked, an unresolved V gene covers under half of the shortfall, and the cause of the remainder is unknown. Clone size and the V and J calls come from that table; the DNA yielded D and trimming. In all, the sample holds roughly 100,000 clones, and roughly 80% of those were seen once. Clones ranked in the top ten supply about 9.6% of the sample.

This specimen belongs to a study of blood T cell repertoires in COVID-19 (dated by TCRdb to 2018 to 2021). The study in broad terms: The collaborator samples originated in the United States, Italy and Spain and spanned the acute and convalescent phases of COVID-19. A de-identified subject ID, COVID-19 status, age in years and sex were almost always included in the sample metadata. The dataset comprised deeply sampled blood TCRbeta repertoires from subjects exposed to, actively infected with, or recovered from COVID-19. Where available, HLA class I and class II types were taken from metadata supplied by the sample provider and were not determined by assay-based typing. The material from the prospective study consisted of cDNA or gDNA derived from T cells, B-cell-depleted T cells, or PBMCs. The repertoires were released in a freely available public database meant as a resource for research on the immune response to SARS-CoV-2. Samples were obtained from the ongoing ImmuneRACE study (first 160 participants) and from over 1,000 subjects provided by 6 global collaborators.

What the study reported, not specific to this receptor: The amount of clinical and demographic metadata varied by source and participant and was provided uncurated.

Each collaborating institution followed its own protocols to collect whole blood in K2EDTA tubes. Collaborator samples were shipped for TCRbeta analysis as frozen whole blood, isolated PBMCs, or DNA extracted from either sample type. The TCR originated in a man aged 55-75 years with active or convalescent COVID-19. The source material was peripheral blood.

The bases are TGTGCCTGGACACTGGGGGGTAGTTACAGCAATCAGCCCCAGCATTTT. Its protein reads: CAWTLGGSYSNQPQHF. The rearranged chain carries TRBV30 and TRBJ1-5, and possibly TRBD1, on 5 matching bases. V and J are truncated by 4 bases and 1 base respectively, leaving an intervening sequence of 17 bases. The CDR3 runs 16 amino acids, cysteine and phenylalanine included. This entry keeps only the CDR3 DNA: 48 bases, framed from base 1. The germline V gene (reference sequence) sets CDR1 to GTSNPN and CDR2 to SVGIG.